This entry is about one TCR beta chain. Its target is unknown. The data were taken from a study of T cells in localized non-small cell lung cancer. Clones were sequenced by immunoSEQ multiplex PCR, and TCRdb holds only the in-frame ones, with some missing. The sample yields tens of thousands of clones, around 81% seen once. Notes on the study in general: Among the tissues sampled, uninvolved adjacent lung had the highest T cell clonality, above tumor.

The CDR3 spans 15 residues. Germline CDR1 SGHRS, CDR2 YFSETQ. With V trimmed by 0 bases and J by 3 bases, 3 bases remained unmatched. This receptor was taken from a man aged 40 to 75 with stage II lung adenocarcinoma. Sequences were derived from PBMCs, sampled before any cancer treatment. V usage is TRBV5-1 and J usage is TRBJ1-3; 7 nucleotides agree with TRBD1. The CDR3 here is CASSLERGLGNTIYF. CDR3 in DNA: TGCGCCAGCAGCTTGGAGAGGGGGCTTGGAAACACCATATATTTT.